This TCR beta chain was identified in a study of blood T cell repertoires in COVID-19. About the research overall: Donors in the United States, Italy and Spain gave samples during acute or convalescent COVID-19.

Methods used by the authors: Reference gene primer amplification gave estimated nucleated cell counts. Here immunoSEQ multiplex PCR was the method, and the copy in TCRdb shows in-frame clones only, minus some. D and trimming come from the DNA, and the V and J calls and clone size come from that table. Among about half a million clones, approximately 83% were seen once, and the ten largest hold roughly 3.2%. The CDR3 is 14 amino acids. V was clipped by 6 bases and J by 6 bases; unmatched bases: 5. CDR1 SNHLY and CDR2 FYNNEI come from the germline V gene. The sequenced sample was peripheral blood. This rearrangement joins TRBV2 to TRBJ1-4, with 9 bases fitting TRBD1. The sequence was collected from a human donor in a cohort sampled during active COVID-19. As DNA, the CDR3 is TGTGCCAGCAGGATACAGGGGGCACATGAAAAACTGTTTTTT. Residues: CASRIQGAHEKLFF.